These 19 T cell receptor beta chains originate from one sample sequenced in a study of neurological immune-mediated disorders. A single record per CDR3 protein comes from TCRdb applying MiXCR to the 5' RACE reads. This sample has around 26,000 distinct CDR3 sequences, with about 3.1% found just once. The sequencing input was PBMCs. These receptors came from a woman under 40 with multiple sclerosis.

This clonotype was picked up many times. The chain employs TRBV7-2 and TRBJ2-1, with a weak D call TRBD2 (5 bases). The CDR3 has 14 amino acids. V lost 4 bases, J lost 0 bases, and 7 bases lay in between. The V gene's germline CDR1 is SGHTA and CDR2 FQGNSA. The CDR3 loop is CASSSRGSYNEQFF. CDR3 in DNA: TGTGCCAGCAGCTCACGGGGCTCCTACAATGAGCAGTTCTTC.

This clonotype occurred a few times. The chain recombines TRBV7-2 with TRBJ1-1; D is ambiguous. The CDR3 is made up of 13 amino acids. Trimming removed 4 bases from V and 1 base from J, with 7 bases in between. Per the germline V gene, CDR1 is SGHTA and CDR2 is FQGNSA. The CDR3 protein is CASSYERNTEAFF. CDR3 DNA sequence: TGTGCCAGCAGCTACGAAAGGAACACTGAAGCTTTCTTT.

With respect to this clonotype: A read error is likely, as this CDR3 ends without the conserved phenylalanine or tryptophan. The DNA is left out, because the CDR3 cannot be placed on it with certainty; the CDR3 is given as TCRdb lists it. The chain combines TRBV29-1 with TRBJ1-5; TRBD1, the table's D call, lacks a check against the DNA. CDR1 is SQVTM, CDR2 ANQGSEA, per germline. The CDR3 is made up of 14 amino acids, end residues included. CDR3 amino acids: CSVGDRQGGQPQNV.

The sample holds many counts of this clonotype. The V gene is TRBV27, the J gene TRBJ2-3, with D possibly TRBD1 on 5 matching bases. The CDR3 sequence is 14 residues long. V was trimmed by 1 base and J by 0 bases, leaving 5 bases between them. Germline V lookup: CDR1 MNHEY, CDR2 SMNVEV (reference sequence). The CDR3 DNA reads as TGTGCCAGCAGTTTATGGGGCAGCACAGATACGCAGTATTTT. The encoded protein is CASSLWGSTDTQYF.

This clonotype was counted ten times or more. V usage is TRBV12-3 or TRBV12-4 and J usage is TRBJ2-7, with TRBD1 matching over 9 bases. V lost 6 bases, J lost 0 bases, and 6 bases stayed unmatched. The CDR3 contains 15 residues. CDR3 region: CASSRPGQGSYEQYF. Written as DNA, the CDR3 is TGTGCCAGCAGCCGCCCGGGACAGGGCTCCTACGAGCAGTACTTC.

This clonotype was seen many times. This chain uses TRBV2 with TRBJ2-1; no clear D. The germline gives CDR1 SNHLY, CDR2 FYNNEI. V lost 4 bases to trimming and J lost 5 bases, with 15 bases between them. The CDR3 is made up of 15 amino acids. CDR3 sequence: CASSADRRSNNEQFF. CDR3 sequence (DNA): TGTGCCAGCAGTGCGGACCGAAGATCAAACAATGAGCAGTTCTTC.

The V and J genes are TRBV19 and TRBJ2-4, with 10 bases aligning to TRBD2. The CDR3 contains 15 residues. Per germline, CDR1 LNHDA and CDR2 SQIVND (reference sequence). J gave up 9 bases and V 3 bases, and 8 bases lay outside the gene matches. CDR3 sequence reads: CASSISSGGGGIQYF. DNA for the CDR3: TGTGCCAGTAGTATCTCTAGCGGGGGTGGGGGCATTCAGTACTTC. Full variable domain (missing parts from reference TRBV19 and TRBJ2-4): DGGITQSPKYLFRKEGQNVTLSCEQNLNHDAMYWYRQDPGQGLRLIYYSQIVNDFQKGDIAEGYSVSREKKESFPLTVTSAQKNPTAFYLCASSISSGGGGIQYFGAGTRLSVL.

A few counts support this clonotype. CDR3 nucleotide sequence: TGTGCCAGTAGTATGGGAGTAAACACAGATACGCAGTATTTT. Protein product: CASSMGVNTDTQYF. The gene calls are TRBV19 and TRBJ2-3; tentatively, D is TRBD2 (5 bases). In germline, CDR1 is LNHDA, CDR2 SQIVND (reference sequence). CDR3 length equals 14 residues. The V end lost 3 bases, the J end lost 2 bases, and 9 bases lay between the germline ends.

This clonotype was observed many times. One junction end disagrees with the germline gene, perhaps due to a read error. The chain is built from TRBV20-1 and TRBJ2-5, with D perhaps TRBD2 (6 bases). The CDR3 contains 13 residues. Germline V gene lookup returns CDR1 DFQATT and CDR2 SNEGSKA (reference sequence). CDR3 sequence (DNA): TGCAGTGCCCGTTTAGCGGTCCAAGGGACCCAGTACTTC. It encodes CSARLAVQGTQYF.

This clonotype appeared many times. The J gene is TRBJ1-2, the V gene TRBV7-2; TRBD1 aligns across 8 bases. Germline lookup yields CDR1 SGHTA and CDR2 FQGNSA. Trimming cost V 4 bases and J 2 bases; bases outside gene matches: 6. The CDR3 loop spans 15 amino acids. For the CDR3, the DNA is TGTGCCAGCAGCTACCTGGGACAGGAGAACTATGGCTACACCTTC. Protein product: CASSYLGQENYGYTF.

By proportion, this clonotype is medium-sized. The CDR3 reads CASSRPGYEQYF. The CDR3 coding sequence is TGTGCCAGCAGTCGCCCGGGGTACGAGCAGTACTTC. The rearrangement joins TRBV7-2 to TRBJ2-7, with D possibly being TRBD2 (5 bases). The CDR3 length is 12 residues. Trimming shortened V by 6 bases and J by 4 bases, and 10 bases separated the two germline ends. Germline CDR1 reads SGHTA; CDR2 reads FQGNSA.

This clonotype came up many times. V and J are TRBV2 and TRBJ2-2; the D gene is possibly TRBD1 (6 bases). This CDR3 has 16 residues. CDR1 is SNHLY and CDR2 is FYNNEI in the germline V gene. Deletions cut 4 bases from V and 7 bases from J, with 19 bases between. The CDR3: CASSGQGSYSGGELFF. CDR3 bases: TGTGCCAGCAGTGGTCAGGGGAGTTATTCGGGCGGGGAGCTGTTTTTT.

This clonotype was found many times. This chain connects TRBV10-3 to TRBJ2-1, with 10 bases matching TRBD2. This CDR3 contains 14 residues. J was trimmed by 9 bases and V by 8 bases; bases with no gene match: 10. Germline V gene sequence: CDR1 ENHRY, CDR2 SYGVKD. The CDR3 is CAIGALAGVSEQFF. The CDR3 DNA reads TGTGCCATCGGGGCCCTAGCGGGAGTTTCTGAGCAGTTCTTC.

Turning to this clonotype: An end of the junction does not agree with germline; a read error may underlie this. V is TRBV7-9 and J is TRBJ1-6, with D unresolved. The CDR3 covers 12 residues. Germline V gene lookup returns CDR1 SEHNR and CDR2 FQNEAQ (reference sequence). CDR3 in amino acids: CASSRDNSPLNF. CDR3 in DNA: TGTGCCAGCTCGAGGGATAATTCACCCCTCAACTTT.

Ten or more counts support this clonotype. The V and J genes are TRBV4-1 and TRBJ2-7, with D hard to call. The V gene lost 4 bases and the J gene lost 5 bases, with 15 bases spanning the gap. Germline CDR1 MGHRA, CDR2 YSYEKL. The CDR3 is 14 residues long. CDR3 region: CASSPGPLTDEQYF. The DNA for the CDR3 is TGCGCCAGCAGCCCAGGTCCCCTCACTGACGAGCAGTACTTC.

In its sample, this clonotype was seen many times. The CDR3 coding sequence is TGCAGCGTTAGTGGCGGGAGCACAGATACGCAGTATTTT. Its translation is CSVSGGSTDTQYF. This chain joins TRBV29-1 and TRBJ2-3, with D possibly being TRBD2 (5 bases). The CDR3 is made up of 13 amino acids. Germline-derived CDR1 and CDR2 are SQVTM and ANQGSEA. The V and J ends lost 5 bases and 0 bases respectively, with 9 bases between them.

This clonotype was counted many times. The rearrangement uses TRBV29-1 and TRBJ2-1, with TRBD1 as a possible D gene (6 bases). The V end lost 7 bases, the J end lost 0 bases, and 13 bases lay between the germline ends. Germline values: CDR1 SQVTM, CDR2 ANQGSEA. The length of the CDR3 is 14 residues. The chain's CDR3 is CSANDRLSYNEQFF. CDR3 DNA sequence: TGCAGCGCGAACGACAGGCTCTCCTACAATGAGCAGTTCTTC.

This clonotype came up many times. The chain employs TRBV4-2 and TRBJ2-7; 10 bases agree with TRBD2. With 3 bases clipped from V and 5 bases from J, the junction kept 10 bases outside the gene matches. The CDR3 length is 16 residues. Germline V CDR1 and CDR2: LGHNA, YNFKEQ. The CDR3 protein is CASSQPTASGSHEQYF. Here the CDR3 DNA reads TGTGCCAGCAGCCAGCCTACGGCTAGCGGGAGTCACGAGCAGTACTTC.

This clonotype has a count of ten or more. The chain uses TRBV3-1 and TRBJ1-1, with no clear D. This CDR3 is 12 amino acids long. Germline assignment: CDR1 LGHDT and CDR2 YNNKEL (reference sequence). Trimming left V 1 base short and J 6 bases short, with 6 bases between. CDR3 bases: TGTGCCAGCAGCCAAGTAGGGTCTGAAGCTTTCTTT. Residues: CASSQVGSEAFF.